What follows are 3 T cell receptor beta chains derived from one specimen sequenced in a study of control samples from healthy donors and cancer patients (dated by TCRdb to about 2020). Library prep was done by the immunoSEQ multiplex PCR assay. The source is immuneACCESS, and TCRdb retained only in-frame sequences with V and J called. Part of the clones is not carried over; for the studies checked, unresolved V genes explain less than half of this, and the remainder is unexplained. The sample table records some 140,000 clones; approximately 86% of these occur just once. Clones ranked in the top ten supply 8.5% to 9.5% of the sample. The sample consisted of blood. Every receptor here comes from a woman aged 25 to 45 in good health.

V gene TRBV6-5 combines with J gene TRBJ1-1, with D possibly TRBD1 on 6 matching bases. This CDR3 is 14 amino acids long. V shed 2 bases and J shed 5 bases, with 12 bases lying between them. Germline CDR1 reads MNHEY; CDR2 reads SVGAGI. This CDR3 reads CASSYLRGGTEAFF. The CDR3 DNA reads TGTGCCAGCAGTTACCTCAGGGGAGGAACTGAAGCTTTCTTT.

This clone was seen a single time. This chain joins TRBV5-4 and TRBJ1-1; a weak D match, TRBD1 (5 bases). The CDR3 is made up of 19 amino acids. Germline CDR1 SGHNT, CDR2 YYREEE (reference sequence). The V gene lost 1 base and the J gene lost 0 bases, with 22 bases spanning the gap. The CDR3 spells CASSLPRGGANIMNTEAFF. DNA of the CDR3: TGTGCCAGCAGCTTGCCCCGAGGAGGGGCTAACATCATGAACACTGAAGCTTTCTTT.

The chain carries TRBV4-1 and TRBJ1-2; D is unclear. Germline CDR1 reads MGHRA; CDR2 reads YSYEKL. V shed 1 base and J shed 1 base, with 7 bases lying between them. The CDR3 is 14 residues long. CDR3 in DNA: TGCGCCAGCAGCCAAGCGGCCAATAACTATGGCTACACCTTC. It is translated as CASSQAANNYGYTF.